This paragraph covers one T cell receptor beta chain sequence. Some clones are missing from TCRdb's copy, which holds only in-frame ones; the method was immunoSEQ multiplex PCR. The profile shows hundreds of thousands of clones, 85% of them singletons. This specimen comes from a study of blood T cell repertoires in COVID-19. The TCR sequence derives from a woman in her fifties or sixties with active or convalescent COVID-19. The sample was peripheral blood.

The CDR3 DNA is TGTGCCAGCAGTCCCCAGGACAGCGACATTCAGTACTTC. Its protein is CASSPQDSDIQYF. The gene calls are TRBV6-5 and TRBJ2-4; D may be TRBD1 (6 bases). The germline V and J ends were trimmed by 5 bases and 8 bases, with 13 bases remaining between them. Germline-derived CDR1 and CDR2 are MNHEY and SVGAGI. CDR3 length equals 13 residues.